This T cell receptor (beta chain) originates from a study of blood T cell repertoires in COVID-19. The overall study: The origin of the acute and convalescent COVID-19 samples was the United States, Italy and Spain. Sample material is recorded as cDNA or gDNA derived from T cells, B-cell-depleted T cells, or PBMCs.

V lost 2 bases and J lost 0, with 11 bases in between. Germline V gene lookup returns CDR1 SGHAT and CDR2 FQDESV (reference sequence). The CDR3 extends over 15 amino acids. Original processing methods: Estimation of nucleated cell counts was performed using reference gene primer amplification. Profiling relied on immunoSEQ multiplex PCR, and the TCRdb table lists in-frame clones only, not all of them. The V and J calls and the clone size are those of that table, but D and trimming were determined from the DNA. The table records about 91,000 clones, 60% to 85% of them present only once. The chain employs TRBV11-1 and TRBJ2-7; the D is unclear. Source material: peripheral blood. The receptor was derived from a man between 70 and 80 years old with acute or convalescent COVID-19. The CDR3 sequence: CASSLYAHGSYEQYF. The CDR3 DNA reads TGTGCCAGCAGCTTATATGCCCACGGCTCCTACGAGCAGTACTTC.